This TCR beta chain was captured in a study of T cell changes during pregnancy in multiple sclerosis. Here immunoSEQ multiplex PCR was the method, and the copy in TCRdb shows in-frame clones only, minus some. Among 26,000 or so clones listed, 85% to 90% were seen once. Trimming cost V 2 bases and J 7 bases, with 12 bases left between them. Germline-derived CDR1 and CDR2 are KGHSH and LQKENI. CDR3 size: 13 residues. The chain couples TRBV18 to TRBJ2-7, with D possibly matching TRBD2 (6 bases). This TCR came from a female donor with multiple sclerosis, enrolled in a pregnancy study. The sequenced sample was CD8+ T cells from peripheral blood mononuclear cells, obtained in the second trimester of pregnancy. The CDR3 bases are TGTGCCAGCTCACCAGACGGGAGAGGTGAGCAGTACTTC. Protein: CASSPDGRGEQYF.